This T cell receptor beta chain was profiled in a study of shared clonotypes between healthy human individuals. Across the study: Sampling drew on donors who were a couple of women and a few men aged 18 to 49. The study's findings and limits: As a rule, naive subsets had a larger estimated richness than memory subsets.

This clone was picked up a small number of times. Its antigen is unknown. The authors divided CD4+ cells into CD45RA+ naive and CD45RA-negative memory subsets. V was pared by 3 bases and J by 0 bases, with 11 bases between. This CDR3 contains 14 residues. In germline, CDR1 is GTSNPN, CDR2 SVGIG (reference sequence). Libraries were prepared by immunoSEQ multiplex PCR; TCRdb keeps only in-frame clonotypes and omits some of them. The table includes around 2,000,000 clones, 95% detected once. This sequence was found in a man aged 18 to 30 in good health. This rearrangement joins TRBV30 to TRBJ1-2; tentatively, D is TRBD1 (5 bases). Sequencing used naive CD4+ T cells sorted from blood. The subset: CD45RA+ positively selected. CDR3 residues: CAWRSSTANYGYTF. DNA for the CDR3: TGTGCCTGGAGATCTTCGACAGCTAACTATGGCTACACCTTC.